In its sample, the clone carrying this T cell receptor beta chain was seen a few times. Its antigen is unidentified. This sample was taken from a study of metastatic and nonmetastatic thyroid tumors. Across the whole study: A comparison of repertoires was made across blood and tumor or nodule tissue from malignant and benign thyroid patients. Study-wide findings and caveats: Significantly greater TCR beta diversity was reportedly found in malignant thyroid tumors than in benign nodules (in blood and tumor).

Before thyroid surgery, none of the patients had received any treatment. In the source study's methods: For papillary thyroid cancer, a distant-metastasis classifier was constructed from CDR3 differences observed across clinicopathological groups. Using MiXCR, TCRdb re-called clones from the PCR reads. The V and J calls come from TCRdb's annotation, not from the publication. The sample yields about 14,000 clones, approximately 3.8% seen once. The source of this sequence is a female donor with papillary thyroid cancer or a benign thyroid nodule (not recorded which). Some clones in this sample may be carry-over from other donors' samples. The sequenced sample consisted of tumor tissue.

The CDR3 region has the DNA TGTGCCAGCAGTCCCCCCGAAGGGTGGATGTTTTTT. Protein sequence: CASSPPEGWMFF. The chain links TRBV28 to TRBJ1-4; D gene uncertain. This CDR3 region has 12 residues. Trimming cost V 5 bases and J 15 bases, with 16 bases left between them. CDR1 MDHEN and CDR2 SYDVKM come from the germline V gene.